This passage covers 3 T cell receptor beta chains from one sample sequenced in a study of blood T cell repertoires in COVID-19. Clones were read by immunoSEQ multiplex PCR, and TCRdb kept only the in-frame ones, dropping some. The sample lists over 120,000 clones; approximately 82% were seen once. The sequenced material came from peripheral blood. The receptors stem from a man aged 60-69 years with active or convalescent COVID-19.

The chain links TRBV27 to TRBJ2-4, with 8 bases matching TRBD1. Trimming removed 3 bases from V and 0 bases from J; junction bases left unmatched: 10. The CDR3 length is 18 residues. Per germline, CDR1 MNHEY and CDR2 SMNVEV (reference sequence). In nucleotides, the CDR3 is TGTGCCAGCAGTTTCAGACAGGGGTCAAATCTAGCCAAAAACATTCAGTACTTC. It specifies CASSFRQGSNLAKNIQYF.

In DNA form, the CDR3 reads TGTGCCAGCAGCGCCGGGACAGGCACTGAAGCTTTCTTT. This gives the protein CASSAGTGTEAFF. This chain joins TRBV9 and TRBJ1-1; 8 bases map to TRBD1. This CDR3 spans 13 amino acids. With 3 bases clipped from V and 4 bases from J, the junction kept 2 bases outside the gene matches. Germline CDR1 and CDR2: SGDLS and YYNGEE.

This rearrangement joins TRBV25-1 to TRBJ1-2, with TRBD1 as a possible D gene (6 bases). From germline, CDR1 is MGHDK and CDR2 SYGVNS. V lost 6 bases and J lost 4, with 9 bases in between. The CDR3 sequence is 12 residues long. CDR3 sequence: CASRDSAYGYTF. The CDR3, as DNA: TGTGCCAGCAGGGACAGTGCCTATGGCTACACCTTC.